The 30 T cell receptor beta chains below come from one sample, sequenced in a study of shared clonotypes between healthy human individuals. Using immunoSEQ multiplex PCR, the repertoire was profiled, and TCRdb retains in-frame clones only, with some absent. The repertoire holds around 1.4 million clones, 98% seen once, with approximately 0.4% in the top ten. Sequences were obtained from naive CD4+ T cells sorted from blood. Subset defined: CD45RA+ positively selected. The receptor set was obtained from a man in his thirties or forties in good health.

In DNA form, the CDR3 reads TGTGCCATCAGTCCCCGTCGTGGGGTCAAATCGGCCGAGCAGTACTTC. Its translation: CAISPRRGVKSAEQYF. This rearrangement joins TRBV10-3 to TRBJ2-7; D is undetermined. V was clipped by 5 bases and J by 6 bases, with 23 bases between them. Germline CDR1 ENHRY, CDR2 SYGVKD. The CDR3 runs to 16 residues.

This clone was found once. This chain connects TRBV6-5 to TRBJ1-3; tentatively, D is TRBD1 (5 bases). The ends were cut back, 4 bases at V and 0 bases at J, with 13 bases in the middle. CDR3 size: 16 residues. Germline CDR1 is MNHEY and CDR2 is SVGAGI. DNA of the CDR3: TGTGCCAGCAGTTCCGCAGGGCCTAGCTCTGGAAACACCATATATTTT. It encodes CASSSAGPSSGNTIYF.

The gene calls are TRBV29-1 and TRBJ2-2, with 11 bases identical to TRBD1. V shed 6 bases and J 6 bases; nucleotides not matched to a gene: 6. CDR3 length equals 14 residues. Germline V gene lookup returns CDR1 SQVTM and CDR2 ANQGSEA. The DNA for the CDR3 is TGCAGCGTGATTGGACAGGGGGCGGCCGGGGAGCTGTTTTTT. Translating gives CSVIGQGAAGELFF.

CDR3 region: CASSRTPATGELFF. Here the CDR3 DNA reads TGTGCCAGCAGTAGGACGCCAGCGACCGGGGAGCTGTTTTTT. V usage is TRBV6-6 and J usage is TRBJ2-2; D is unclear. Germline V CDR1 and CDR2: MNHNY, SVGAGI (reference sequence). The CDR3 is made up of 14 amino acids. V lost 5 bases, J lost 5 bases, and 12 bases lay in between.

The V call is TRBV5-1, the J call TRBJ2-1, with 11 positions matching TRBD2. Germline values: CDR1 SGHRS, CDR2 YFSETQ. J lost 5 bases, V lost 3 bases, and 4 bases had no gene match. The CDR3 runs 15 residues. In nucleotides, the CDR3 is TGCGCCAGCAGCTCGGGACTAGCGGTCGACAATGAGCAGTTCTTC. It is translated as CASSSGLAVDNEQFF.

In this sample, this clone turned up once. The chain's CDR3 is CASSLVQMNTEAFF. CDR3 nucleotides: TGTGCCAGCAGCTTAGTACAGATGAACACTGAAGCTTTCTTT. J is TRBJ1-1 and V is TRBV7-9; D gene uncertain. Trimming stripped 1 base from V and 0 bases from J, with 6 bases between. Germline CDR1 and CDR2: SEHNR and FQNEAQ (reference sequence). The CDR3 totals 14 residues.

As DNA, the CDR3 is TGCGCCAGCAGCCCCGCGGGGGGCATCTACGAGCAGTACTTC. It translates to CASSPAGGIYEQYF. The V call is TRBV5-1, the J call TRBJ2-7, with 8 bases fitting TRBD2. CDR3 length equals 14 residues. Germline V CDR1 and CDR2: SGHRS, YFSETQ. Losses at the gene ends were 4 bases for V and 3 bases for J; bases not matched to a gene: 6.

The rearrangement links TRBV29-1 to TRBJ1-4; D gene uncertain. Trimming left V 3 bases short and J 7 bases short, with 12 bases between. The CDR3 is made up of 13 amino acids. Per the germline V gene, CDR1 is SQVTM and CDR2 is ANQGSEA. The CDR3 DNA is TGCAGCGTTGATTCCATCGAGGGTGAAAAACTGTTTTTT. Its translation is CSVDSIEGEKLFF.

V and J are TRBV9 and TRBJ2-1; D remains unclear. The V gene lost 0 bases and the J gene lost 12 bases, with 13 bases spanning the gap. Germline CDR1 and CDR2: SGDLS and YYNGEE. CDR3 length: 13 amino acids. The CDR3 bases are TGTGCCAGCAGCGTAGGACGTTTCGGTTGGCAGTTCTTC. It specifies CASSVGRFGWQFF.

The rearrangement links TRBV4-1 to TRBJ2-3, with 8 bases lining up with TRBD2. CDR1 MGHRA and CDR2 YSYEKL come from the germline V gene. This CDR3 is 18 amino acids long. Trimming at V came to 2 bases and at J to 0 bases, leaving 10 bases not matched to a gene. CDR3: CASSQPILAAASTDTQYF. The CDR3 DNA reads as TGCGCCAGCAGCCAACCCATACTAGCGGCAGCTAGCACAGATACGCAGTATTTT.

The chain couples TRBV18 to TRBJ2-5, with 7 positions matching TRBD1. Germline-derived CDR1 and CDR2 are KGHSH and LQKENI. This CDR3 has 15 residues. Trimming at V came to 2 bases and at J to 5 bases, leaving 8 bases not matched to a gene. The CDR3 DNA sequence: TGTGCCAGCTCACCAATACAGGGGAGTACTGAGACCCAGTACTTC. Its protein product is CASSPIQGSTETQYF.

The rearrangement uses TRBV7-2 and TRBJ2-2; 8 bases are a match to TRBD2. Trimming removed 6 bases from V and 5 bases from J; junction bases left unmatched: 14. The CDR3 runs 17 residues. Germline V gives CDR1 SGHTA, CDR2 FQGNSA. The CDR3 loop is CASSQTPGGPGTGELFF. The CDR3 nucleotides read TGTGCCAGCAGTCAGACTCCGGGAGGGCCGGGGACCGGGGAGCTGTTTTTT.

The chain joins TRBV5-6 to TRBJ2-5; unclear D gene. V dropped 4 bases and J dropped 2 bases, with 9 bases sitting between them. Per germline, CDR1 SGHDT and CDR2 YYEEEE. The CDR3 extends over 13 amino acids. CDR3 DNA: TGTGCCAGCAGCCGCGACGGACAAGAGACCCAGTACTTC. It is translated as CASSRDGQETQYF.

This chain connects TRBV7-8 to TRBJ2-7, with 7 bases aligning to TRBD2. CDR1 is SGHVS, CDR2 FQNEAQ, per germline. The V segment lost 3 bases and the J segment 2 bases; nucleotides outside the gene matches: 10. The CDR3 totals 16 residues. CDR3 residues: CASSFPWGGRPYEQYF. The CDR3 coding sequence is TGTGCCAGCAGCTTCCCGTGGGGCGGGAGACCCTACGAGCAGTACTTC.

This clone was observed a handful of times. V gene TRBV5-1 combines with J gene TRBJ2-1; D gene uncertain. Deletions cut 0 bases from V and 4 bases from J, with 8 bases between. CDR3 length: 14 residues. CDR1 SGHRS and CDR2 YFSETQ come from the germline V gene. This CDR3 reads CASSLVADYNEQFF. CDR3 in DNA: TGCGCCAGCAGCTTGGTGGCAGATTACAATGAGCAGTTCTTC. Using reference TRBV5-1 and TRBJ2-1 for the parts outside the CDR3, the full variable domain is KAGVTQTPRYLIKTRGQQVTLSCSPISGHRSVSWYQQTPGQGLQFLFEYFSETQRNKGNFPGRFSGRQFSNSRSEMNVSTLELGDSALYLCASSLVADYNEQFFGPGTRLTVL.

V usage is TRBV6-6 and J usage is TRBJ1-5, with D unclear. This CDR3 has 16 amino acids. Germline assignment: CDR1 MNHNY and CDR2 SVGAGI (reference sequence). V lost 4 bases and J lost 3, with 16 bases in between. The CDR3 DNA sequence: TGTGCCAGCAGTTCTCCCGAGAAGGGTGCCAATCAGCCCCAGCATTTT. Residues: CASSSPEKGANQPQHF.

The V and J genes are TRBV5-1 and TRBJ2-5, with D maybe TRBD1 (6 bases). Germline V gives CDR1 SGHRS, CDR2 YFSETQ. Trimming stripped 4 bases from V and 5 bases from J, with 18 bases between. CDR3 size: 15 residues. The CDR3 region has the DNA TGCGCCAGCAGCCGCGCTAGACAGGCCACGGAGACCCAGTACTTC. It is translated as CASSRARQATETQYF.

This CDR3 is CASSIASSTDTQYF. CDR3 DNA sequence: TGTGCCAGCAGCATTGCCTCCAGCACAGATACGCAGTATTTT. This chain links TRBV21-1 with TRBJ2-3. TRBV21-1 is classified as a pseudogene. The CDR3 extends over 14 amino acids.

The V call is TRBV28, the J call TRBJ2-7; the match to TRBD2 covers 13 bases. In germline, CDR1 is MDHEN, CDR2 SYDVKM. The junction had 11 bases not matched to a gene; V was cut back by 2 bases and J by 7 bases. This CDR3 has 17 amino acids. The CDR3 sequence: CASSLHPTSGRTLEQYF. As DNA, the CDR3 is TGTGCCAGCAGTTTACACCCGACTAGCGGGAGGACTTTGGAGCAGTACTTC.

This chain links TRBV18 with TRBJ2-7, with 9 bases fitting TRBD2. The CDR3 spans 18 residues. Germline V lookup: CDR1 KGHSH, CDR2 LQKENI. The V gene end was trimmed by 2 bases and the J gene end by 3 bases; junction bases not matched to a gene: 14. CDR3 protein: CASSPAGTSPTRRYEQYF. Written as DNA, the CDR3 is TGTGCCAGCTCACCAGCCGGGACTAGCCCAACGAGACGCTACGAGCAGTACTTC.

The chain uses TRBV9 and TRBJ2-3, with D perhaps TRBD2 (5 bases). From germline, CDR1 is SGDLS and CDR2 YYNGEE. This CDR3 region has 15 residues. V gave up 4 bases and J gave up 2 bases, with 14 bases separating them. Written as DNA, the CDR3 is TGTGCCAGCAGCCCGAGGACGGGATTCACAGATACGCAGTATTTT. Translating it yields CASSPRTGFTDTQYF.

The chain joins TRBV14 to TRBJ2-5; no definite D call. The CDR3 is 15 amino acids. Trimming left V 1 base short and J 4 bases short, with 13 bases between. Germline lookup yields CDR1 SGHDN and CDR2 FVKESK. CDR3 amino acids: CASSQVFLSRETQYF. CDR3 bases: TGTGCCAGCAGCCAAGTATTTTTGTCCCGAGAGACCCAGTACTTC.

The chain carries TRBV18 and TRBJ1-2; no clear D. CDR3 length: 14 amino acids. With 8 bases removed from V and 9 bases from J, the gap between germline ends came to 22 bases. Germline lookup yields CDR1 KGHSH and CDR2 LQKENI. The CDR3 DNA reads as TGTGCCAGCGCCACCATAGAGAGAGTCCCTAGCTACACCTTC. Translation gives CASATIERVPSYTF.

The chain is built from TRBV9 and TRBJ2-2, with TRBD2 as a possible D gene (5 bases). CDR3 size: 16 residues. CDR1 and CDR2 (germline): SGDLS, YYNGEE. Trimming cost V 4 bases and J 5 bases, with 18 bases left between them. This CDR3 reads CASSSTRATITGELFF. CDR3 DNA sequence: TGTGCCAGCAGCTCAACGAGGGCTACAATAACCGGGGAGCTGTTTTTT.

The rearrangement links TRBV7-2 to TRBJ2-1; D tentatively fits TRBD1 or TRBD2 (5 bases each). V lost 3 bases, J lost 2 bases, and 11 bases lay in between. The V gene's germline CDR1 is SGHTA and CDR2 FQGNSA. The CDR3 is made up of 15 amino acids. The DNA for the CDR3 is TGTGCCAGCAGCTTTCTCCGGGGCCCCTACAATGAGCAGTTCTTC. Amino acids: CASSFLRGPYNEQFF.

The V call is TRBV4-2, the J call TRBJ2-7; 11 bases are a match to TRBD2. Germline assignment: CDR1 LGHNA and CDR2 YNFKEQ. V dropped 3 bases and J dropped 3; count of bases not matched to a gene: 4. CDR3 size: 15 residues. The CDR3 DNA sequence: TGTGCCAGCAGCCATTCCGGGACTAGCGGCTACGAGCAGTACTTC. The encoded protein is CASSHSGTSGYEQYF.

The gene calls are TRBV9 and TRBJ1-2; no clear D gene. Germline V gene lookup returns CDR1 SGDLS and CDR2 YYNGEE. This CDR3 has 14 amino acids. V lost 0 bases, J lost 0 bases, and 6 bases lay in between. The CDR3 DNA follows: TGTGCCAGCAGCGTAGGAGATTCTAACTATGGCTACACCTTC. This gives the protein CASSVGDSNYGYTF.

The chain couples TRBV5-6 to TRBJ2-2, with 7 bases aligning to TRBD2. The ends lost 0 bases at V and 6 bases at J; junction bases unmatched: 8. The CDR3 sequence is 16 residues long. The V gene's germline CDR1 is SGHDT and CDR2 YYEEEE. CDR3 residues: CASSLAAGVAPGELFF. DNA of the CDR3: TGTGCCAGCAGCTTGGCTGCGGGAGTAGCTCCCGGGGAGCTGTTTTTT.

About this clone itself: Other DNA sequences in this sample translate to the same CDR3. This chain uses TRBV6-4 with TRBJ1-5; D gene ambiguous. Germline V gene lookup returns CDR1 MRHNA and CDR2 SNTAGT. The CDR3 is made up of 13 amino acids. Trimming removed 3 bases at V and 1 base at J, with 4 bases between. The CDR3 loop reads CASSEGSNQPQHF. The CDR3 bases are TGTGCCAGCAGTGAGGGCAGCAATCAGCCCCAGCATTTT.

This chain connects TRBV2 to TRBJ1-1, with 7 bases identical to TRBD1. The V gene end was trimmed by 6 bases and the J gene end by 1 base; junction bases not matched to a gene: 8. Germline CDR1 SNHLY, CDR2 FYNNEI. This CDR3 is 15 amino acids long. CDR3 DNA: TGTGCCAGCAGGGGATGGGACAGAGAGAACACTGAAGCTTTCTTT. It is translated as CASRGWDRENTEAFF.